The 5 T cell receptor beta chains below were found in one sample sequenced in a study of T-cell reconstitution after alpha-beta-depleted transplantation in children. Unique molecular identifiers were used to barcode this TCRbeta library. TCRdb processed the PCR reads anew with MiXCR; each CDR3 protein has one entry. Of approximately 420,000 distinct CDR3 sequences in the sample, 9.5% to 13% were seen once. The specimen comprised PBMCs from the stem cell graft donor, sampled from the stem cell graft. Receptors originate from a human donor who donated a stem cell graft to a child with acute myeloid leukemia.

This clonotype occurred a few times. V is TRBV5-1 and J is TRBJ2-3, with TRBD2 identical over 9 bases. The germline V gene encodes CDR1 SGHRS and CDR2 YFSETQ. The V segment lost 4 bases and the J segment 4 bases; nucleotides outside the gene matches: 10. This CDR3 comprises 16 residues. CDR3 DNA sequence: TGCGCCAGCAGCCAAGCTTTGACTAGCGGTCCAGATACGCAGTATTTT. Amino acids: CASSQALTSGPDTQYF.

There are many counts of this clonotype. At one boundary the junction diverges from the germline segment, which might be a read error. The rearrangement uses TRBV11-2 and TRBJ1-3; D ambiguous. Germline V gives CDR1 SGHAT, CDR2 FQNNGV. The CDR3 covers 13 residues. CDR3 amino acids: CASSLASGNTIYF. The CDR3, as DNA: TGCGCCAGCAGCCTCGCCTCTGGAAACACCATATATTTT.

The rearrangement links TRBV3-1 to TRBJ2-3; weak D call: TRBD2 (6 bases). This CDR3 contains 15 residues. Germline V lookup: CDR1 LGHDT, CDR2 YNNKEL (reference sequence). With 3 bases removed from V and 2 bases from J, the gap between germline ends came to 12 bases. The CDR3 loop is CASSHDRGTTDTQYF. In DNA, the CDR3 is TGTGCCAGCAGCCACGACCGGGGGACCACAGATACGCAGTATTTT.

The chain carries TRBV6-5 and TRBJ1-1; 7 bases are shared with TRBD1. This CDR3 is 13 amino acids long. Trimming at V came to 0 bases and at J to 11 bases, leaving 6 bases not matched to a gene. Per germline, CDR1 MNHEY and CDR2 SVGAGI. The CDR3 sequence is CASSYSQGVGAFF. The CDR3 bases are TGTGCCAGCAGTTACTCGCAGGGGGTGGGTGCTTTCTTT.

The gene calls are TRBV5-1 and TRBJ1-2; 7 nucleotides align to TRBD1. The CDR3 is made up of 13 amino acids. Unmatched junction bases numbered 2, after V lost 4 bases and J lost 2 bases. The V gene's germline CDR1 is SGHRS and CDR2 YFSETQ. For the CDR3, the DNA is TGCGCCAGCAGCAAGGGACAGAACTATGGCTACACCTTC. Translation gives CASSKGQNYGYTF.